Given below is one T cell receptor (beta chain) in context. This clone is medium-sized (0.01 to 0.1%) in terms of sample share. This receptor's antigen is unknown. The sample holds no much larger clone one base away, and base qualities are not on file. This sample was included in a study of shared clonotypes between healthy human individuals (dated by TCRdb to the early 2020s). The study in broad terms: A few men and a couple of women, aged 18 to 49 years, made up the cohort. For each donor, CD4 naive and CD4 memory were each given three plates, CD8 naive was given two plates, and CD8 memory was given one plate. Blood TCR repertoires of five healthy adults were deeply sequenced to estimate repertoire size and the extent of clonotype sharing between individuals. To increase sequencing depth and limit assay-specific biases, different laboratories used diverse techniques to prepare libraries and sequence TCR repertoires. Each donor's leukapheresis produced roughly between roughly 0.9 and 9 billion PBMCs. Beyond this particular receptor, the publication reports: Clonotypes shared by all four sorted-subset donors showed higher generation probabilities than non-shared clonotypes. Sampling was restricted to blood, and TCR repertoires in tissues likely differ from the TCR repertoires found in blood. Pairwise subsampling indicated that sequencing depth was expected to affect the degree of clonotype sharing among donors. Sharing across a handful of donors was observed for about 4.8% of naive CD4, 3% to 3.5% of naive CD8, about 2.3% of memory CD4, and around 0.44% of memory CD8 clonotypes. Naive subsets generally had larger estimated clonotype richness than memory subsets did. Rarefaction of sorted-subset datasets indicated incomplete sequencing despite the large sequencing depth. The small number of donors limited the genetic and exposure-history diversity represented.

Healthy HIV-negative adults with no recently reported acute infections or vaccinations were included as donors. Every donor was a Caucasian adult residing in Nashville, Tennessee, USA. CD8 memory samples were composed of magnetically selected CD45RO+ cells combined with CCR7-negative CD45RA+ effector memory (TemRA) cells. After blood collection by leukapheresis, PBMCs were isolated using Ficoll-Histopaque density gradient centrifugation and then cryopreserved in the vapor phase of liquid nitrogen. Analytical flow cytometry was used to check the purity and quantity of each magnetically sorted T cell population. Genomic DNA was isolated from every sorted fraction and measured by UV absorbance on a Nanodrop 2000c. Using the deep immunoSEQ assay, multiplex PCR amplified TCR CDR3 regions from genomic DNA. Genomic DNA extracted from each cell subset was distributed evenly over all wells of several immunoSEQ 96-well plates, and each plate served as one replicate. Each replicate PCR for sorted subsets received about 210 ng genomic DNA, equal to tens of thousands of T cell genomes. Purified libraries were quantified with a Qubit 3.0 fluorometer, sized on a Bioanalyzer 2100, and re-quantified with the KAPA Library Quantification kit. Every immunoSEQ 96-well plate was sequenced on a separate single-read 150-cycle Illumina NextSeq 550 flow cell. The study's processing was this. Because the immunoSEQ output held only junctional sequences and lacked quality scores, the filtering could not match the filtering applied to full-length reads. To assign V/J genes and CDR3, sequences were annotated against IMGT germline references using PyIR, a Python wrapper for IgBLAST v1.9. Reads were removed for weak V/J assignments (E-value above 1e-6), missing CDR3, stop codons, out-of-frame junctions, or ambiguous translated residues. V3J clonotypes were defined as sequences sharing an identical inferred V gene, J gene, and CDR3 amino acid sequence. Percentage overlap between repertoires was calculated by dividing the number of shared unique clonotypes by the size of the smaller repertoire. RTK rarefaction, the Chao1 estimator, and Recon v2.1 estimates of unobserved clonotypes were used to assess repertoire richness. Generation probabilities for all TCRbeta clonotypes obtained by the gDNA method from a few donors were computed using OLGA. The immuneACCESS repertoire file appears here via TCRdb, limited to in-frame rearrangements. These files lack a portion of the clones; in checked studies, under half of the deficit traces to unresolved V genes, and the cause of the others is not known. Clonal size and the V and J genes are those of that table, whereas D and trimming came from the DNA. The table for this sample lists around 100,000 clones; approximately 65% of them were counted only once. Approximately 25% of the sample lies in the top ten.

The junction shows trimming of 4 bases on V and 2 bases on J, plus 15 bases between the germline ends. Inclusive of the bounding cysteine and phenylalanine, the CDR3 is 15 residues long. This entry keeps only the CDR3 DNA: 45 bases, framed from base 1. Via the germline V gene, CDR1 is MNHNS and CDR2 SASEGT. The chain links TRBV6-1 with TRBJ2-7, with the identity of the D gene unclear. This clonotype was obtained from a woman aged 30 to 39 in good health. The sequencing sample was made of memory CD8+ T cells sorted from blood. This specimen's cell subset or site label, per the study, means: CD45RO+ cells pooled with CCR7-negative TemRA cells. In nucleotide form, the sequence is TGTGCCAGCAGTGCAAGTCCCGAATCAACCTACGAGCAGTACTTC. Protein translation: CASSASPESTYEQYF.